This T cell receptor (beta chain) was identified in a study of shared clonotypes between healthy human individuals. Naive CD8 isolation took CD45RO-negative cells positively selected for CCR7 and excluded terminally differentiated effector memory CD45RA+ cells. As concerns this clone: Its antigen remains unknown.

Each subset's genomic DNA was shared equally among a number of immunoSEQ plates. Data came from immunoSEQ multiplex PCR; TCRdb stores just in-frame clones and leaves some out. The table has around 620,000 clones, 85% to 95% seen once; the top ten hold approximately 0.11%. General study points: Shared across a few donors were around 5% of the naive CD4 clonotypes.

Trimming left V 4 bases short and J 10 bases short, with 16 bases between. CDR1 MGHRA and CDR2 YSYEKL come from the germline V gene. The CDR3 runs 13 residues. This TCR came from a woman in her twenties or thirties in good health. The chain links TRBV4-1 to TRBJ1-1, with D possibly TRBD1 on 6 matching bases. The sample comprised naive CD8+ T cells sorted from blood. Here the CDR3 reads CASSPRDTLGAFF. The DNA for the CDR3 is TGCGCCAGCAGCCCTCGGGACACCCTGGGAGCTTTCTTT.